The rows below give T cell receptor beta chains drawn from one sample of a study of shared clonotypes between healthy human individuals. Clones were sequenced by immunoSEQ multiplex PCR, and TCRdb holds only the in-frame ones, with some missing. The sample includes more than 500,000 clones, approximately 95% seen only once; the top ten take about 0.067%. Input material: naive CD4+ T cells sorted from blood. The receptors derive from a woman between 25 and 40 years old in good health. CDR3s include the opening cysteine and the closing phenylalanine or tryptophan. The order of the fields is V gene, clone size, D gene, J gene, CDR3 protein, CDR3 DNA. A D gene is named only where the DNA matches it firmly. Not all rows give a size; the values are once, few, many and, for expanded clones, a class.

TRBV19,once,NA,TRBJ1-1,CASSIHGGTEAFF,TGTGCCAGTAGTATTCACGGGGGCACTGAAGCTTTCTTT
TRBV28,NA,TRBD1,TRBJ1-2,CASIHRQGGPAANYGYTF,TGTGCCAGCATCCACCGCCAAGGGGGCCCGGCAGCTAACTATGGCTACACCTTC
TRBV5-4,NA,TRBD2,TRBJ2-7,CASSLSGGSYEQYF,TGTGCCAGCAGCCTGTCGGGCGGGAGCTACGAGCAGTACTTC
TRBV19,few,NA,TRBJ1-5,CASSMGNQPQHF,TGTGCCAGTAGTATGGGTAATCAGCCCCAGCATTTT
TRBV28,NA,NA,TRBJ1-2,CATWEVNLGYTF,TGTGCCACTTGGGAGGTGAACTTGGGCTACACCTTC
TRBV19,NA,NA,TRBJ2-2,CACGKGQVTGELFF,TGTGCCTGTGGGAAGGGGCAGGTCACCGGGGAGCTGTTTTTT
TRBV28,NA,TRBD1,TRBJ1-3,CASRIGTGGESSGNTIYF,TGTGCCAGCAGGATCGGGACAGGGGGCGAATCCTCTGGAAACACCATATATTTT
TRBV6-1,NA,NA,TRBJ1-1,CASSEVPGTEAFF,TGTGCCAGCAGTGAAGTGCCAGGAACTGAAGCTTTCTTT
TRBV2,NA,TRBD2,TRBJ2-3,CASTGLAYTDTQYF,TGTGCCAGCACTGGACTAGCGTACACAGATACGCAGTATTTT
TRBV6-1,NA,NA,TRBJ2-6,CASSLRQSGANVLTF,TGTGCCAGCAGCTTACGCCAATCTGGGGCCAACGTCCTGACTTTC
TRBV10-3,NA,TRBD2,TRBJ2-3,CAINTSGGRDTQYF,TGTGCCATCAACACTAGCGGGGGCAGAGATACGCAGTATTTT
TRBV18,NA,TRBD1,TRBJ2-7,CASSPPFGTGTSYEQYF,TGTGCCAGCTCACCACCCTTTGGGACAGGGACCTCCTACGAGCAGTACTTC
TRBV11-2,NA,NA,TRBJ1-1,CASSLVRNTEAFF,TGTGCCAGCAGCTTAGTAAGGAACACTGAAGCTTTCTTT
TRBV7-2,NA,TRBD1,TRBJ1-5,CASSPRTGGQPQHF,TGTGCCAGCAGCCCCCGGACAGGGGGTCAGCCCCAGCATTTT
TRBV11-2,NA,NA,TRBJ2-7,CASSLRDLSREQYF,TGTGCCAGCAGCTTAAGGGACCTCTCCCGGGAGCAGTACTTC
TRBV11-2,NA,TRBD1,TRBJ1-1,CASRRTGGVSTEAFF,TGTGCCAGCAGACGGACAGGGGGGGTATCCACTGAAGCTTTCTTT
TRBV27,NA,TRBD2,TRBJ2-7,CASSLYDSGSREQYF,TGTGCCAGCAGTTTATATGATAGCGGGAGCCGGGAGCAGTACTTC
TRBV19,NA,NA,TRBJ1-2,CASSVGGYGYTF,TGTGCCAGTAGTGTGGGAGGCTATGGCTACACCTTC
TRBV19,once,TRBD1,TRBJ2-2,CASSIGRRDRGYTGELFF,TGTGCCAGTAGTATAGGCCGCCGGGACAGGGGGTATACCGGGGAGCTGTTTTTT
TRBV18,NA,NA,TRBJ1-3,CASSPPSLGGSGNTIYF,TGTGCCAGCTCACCTCCATCCCTTGGGGGCTCTGGAAACACCATATATTTT
TRBV10-1,NA,TRBD2,TRBJ2-5,CASSESPASGQETQYF,TGCGCCAGCAGTGAGTCCCCGGCTAGCGGCCAAGAGACCCAGTACTTC
TRBV11-2,NA,NA,TRBJ2-6,CASSLVLGGANVLTF,TGTGCCAGCAGCTTAGTATTGGGTGGGGCCAACGTCCTGACTTTC
TRBV7-8,NA,NA,TRBJ1-2,CASSLGLAGSSGGYTF,TGTGCCAGCAGCTTAGGGTTGGCAGGGAGTTCTGGTGGCTACACCTTC
TRBV18,NA,TRBD1,TRBJ1-1,CASSRAIQGEGTEAFF,TGTGCCAGCTCACGCGCGATCCAGGGGGAGGGCACTGAAGCTTTCTTT
TRBV28,once,TRBD1,TRBJ2-7,CASSLSPWTGGGRSSYEQYF,TGTGCCAGCAGTTTATCCCCTTGGACAGGGGGGGGCCGCTCGTCCTACGAGCAGTACTTC
TRBV4-1,NA,TRBD1,TRBJ1-2,CASSQDPSWGDREYYGYTF,TGCGCCAGCAGCCAAGATCCCTCCTGGGGGGACAGGGAATACTATGGCTACACCTTC
TRBV6-5,NA,NA,TRBJ2-7,CASSLRGSEQYF,TGTGCCAGCAGTCTTCGGGGTTCCGAGCAGTACTTC
TRBV2,NA,TRBD1,TRBJ1-5,CASSLDRGGQPQHF,TGTGCCAGCAGCCTGGACAGGGGCGGTCAGCCCCAGCATTTT
TRBV6-5,NA,TRBD1,TRBJ1-2,CASSYGDRDLGYTF,TGTGCCAGCAGTTACGGGGACAGGGATCTTGGCTACACCTTC
TRBV6-4,NA,TRBD2,TRBJ2-1,CASRPSGNYNEQFF,TGTGCCAGCAGACCCAGCGGGAATTACAATGAGCAGTTCTTC